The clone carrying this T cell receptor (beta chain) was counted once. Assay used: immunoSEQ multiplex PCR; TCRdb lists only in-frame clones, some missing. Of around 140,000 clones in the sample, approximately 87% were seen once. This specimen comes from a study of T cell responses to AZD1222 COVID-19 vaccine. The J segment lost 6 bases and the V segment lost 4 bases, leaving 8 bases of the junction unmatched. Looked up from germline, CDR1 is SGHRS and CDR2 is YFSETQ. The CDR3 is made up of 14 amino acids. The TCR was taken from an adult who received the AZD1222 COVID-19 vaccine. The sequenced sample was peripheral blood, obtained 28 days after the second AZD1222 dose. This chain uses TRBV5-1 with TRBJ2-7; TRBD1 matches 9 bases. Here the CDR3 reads CASSPAGTGTEQYF. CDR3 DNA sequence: TGCGCCAGCAGCCCGGCCGGGACAGGGACCGAGCAGTACTTC.